The TCR beta chain described here comes from a study of cytomegalovirus exposure and HLA in healthy donors. Study-wide results and caveats: Later analysis reportedly placed an Asian-associated ancestry cluster below the roughly 680-donor mean in N-insertions. Most sequenced TCRs were rare (though some public TCRs occurred in many donors). Previously analyzed data showed that most TCR beta V segments were productive at a frequency of about 87% or about 30%.

The V and J ends lost 0 bases and 4 bases respectively, with 8 bases between them. CDR3 length: 14 amino acids. Germline V gene lookup returns CDR1 SGHTA and CDR2 FQGTGA. With regard to this clone: Its antigen is unknown.

The primer mix had 60 Vbeta and 13 Jbeta primers. Some clones are missing from TCRdb's copy, which holds only in-frame ones; the method was immunoSEQ multiplex PCR. The table records about 120,000 clones, about 70% of them present only once. This TCR was sampled from a human donor in good health. Sequenced input: PBMCs. The genes are TRBV7-3 and TRBJ2-3; D is unclear. DNA of the CDR3: TGTGCCAGCAGCTTAACTCTTGAGGCAGATACGCAGTATTTT. Its protein is CASSLTLEADTQYF.